A selection of T cell receptor beta chains follows, all from one sample in a study of glioma-infiltrating T cells after dendritic cell vaccination. The method was immunoSEQ multiplex PCR; TCRdb's version includes in-frame clones alone and lacks a portion of them. The table records about 76,000 clones, 87% of them present only once. The sample consisted of blood, taken after dendritic cell vaccination. The receptors were sampled from a human donor with glioblastoma. The CDR3 runs from the conserved cysteine through the conserved F or W. Each record gives: V gene, D gene, clone size, J gene, CDR3 DNA, CDR3 protein. A D gene is named only where the DNA matches it firmly. Not every row has a clone size; where given, it reads once, few, many or a size class.

v_gene: TRBV5-1
d_gene: TRBD1
abundance: .
j_gene: TRBJ2-2
CDR3nt: TGCGCCAGCAGCTTGGGTCCTCGACAGGGGGCGGCCGGGGAGCTGTTTTTT
CDR3aa: CASSLGPRQGAAGELFF

v_gene: TRBV6-6
d_gene: .
abundance: .
j_gene: TRBJ2-7
CDR3nt: TGTGCCAGCAGTCGCGACGGACAGTTCTACGAGCAGTACTTC
CDR3aa: CASSRDGQFYEQYF

v_gene: TRBV5-1
d_gene: .
abundance: .
j_gene: TRBJ2-5
CDR3nt: TGCGCCAGCAGCTTGGTAGCTCTACCACAAGAGACCCAGTACTTC
CDR3aa: CASSLVALPQETQYF

v_gene: TRBV7-9
d_gene: TRBD2
abundance: .
j_gene: TRBJ2-2
CDR3nt: TGTGCCAGCAGGCCAAAGACTAGCGGGAGGCTATCGAACACCGGGGAGCTGTTTTTT
CDR3aa: CASRPKTSGRLSNTGELFF

v_gene: TRBV2
d_gene: .
abundance: .
j_gene: TRBJ1-2
CDR3nt: TGTGCCAGCAGGACACCGGGAAACTATGGCTACACCTTC
CDR3aa: CASRTPGNYGYTF

v_gene: TRBV29-1
d_gene: TRBD2
abundance: .
j_gene: TRBJ2-1
CDR3nt: TGCAGCGTTGAACGAGGTCTTCGGACTAGCGGGTACAATGAGCAGTTCTTC
CDR3aa: CSVERGLRTSGYNEQFF

v_gene: TRBV5-1
d_gene: TRBD1
abundance: once
j_gene: TRBJ1-5
CDR3nt: TGCGCCAGCAGCCCAGAGGGGACAGGCCAGAATCAGCCCCAGCATTTT
CDR3aa: CASSPEGTGQNQPQHF

v_gene: TRBV29-1
d_gene: .
abundance: .
j_gene: TRBJ1-1
CDR3nt: TGCAGCGTAGGGGCGGGGGCTGACACTGAAGCTTTCTTT
CDR3aa: CSVGAGADTEAFF

v_gene: TRBV7-9
d_gene: .
abundance: .
j_gene: TRBJ2-2
CDR3nt: TGTGCCAGCAGGTCCCCTGGGAGCCCGAACACCGGGGAGCTGTTTTTT
CDR3aa: CASRSPGSPNTGELFF

v_gene: TRBV2
d_gene: TRBD1
abundance: .
j_gene: TRBJ1-5
CDR3nt: TGTGCCAGCGGGAGGGACAGGGTAACAAATCAGCCCCAGCATTTT
CDR3aa: CASGRDRVTNQPQHF

v_gene: TRBV12-5
d_gene: TRBD1
abundance: .
j_gene: TRBJ2-7
CDR3nt: TGTGCTAGTGGTTTGGGACAGGGGCGCTCCGACGAGCAGTACTTC
CDR3aa: CASGLGQGRSDEQYF

v_gene: TRBV5-4
d_gene: .
abundance: .
j_gene: TRBJ2-7
CDR3nt: TGTGCCAGCAGCTTAGGGTCCGGGGTGGACGAGCAGTACTTC
CDR3aa: CASSLGSGVDEQYF

v_gene: TRBV27
d_gene: .
abundance: .
j_gene: TRBJ2-1
CDR3nt: TGTGCCAGCAGTTTATCGATGGCGGGAATCGAGTTCTTC
CDR3aa: CASSLSMAGIEFF

v_gene: TRBV6-5
d_gene: TRBD1
abundance: .
j_gene: TRBJ1-2
CDR3nt: TGTGCCAGCAGTTACCGGGGACAGCCCTATGGCTACACCTTC
CDR3aa: CASSYRGQPYGYTF

v_gene: TRBV4-2
d_gene: .
abundance: once
j_gene: TRBJ2-1
CDR3nt: TGTGCCAGCAGCCAAGATCGCGGGGAGTACAATGAGCAGTTCTTC
CDR3aa: CASSQDRGEYNEQFF

v_gene: TRBV18
d_gene: TRBD1
abundance: once
j_gene: TRBJ2-7
CDR3nt: TGTGCCAGCTCACCGGGACAGGGCAATGGCGAGCAGTACTTC
CDR3aa: CASSPGQGNGEQYF

v_gene: TRBV13
d_gene: TRBD2
abundance: once
j_gene: TRBJ2-3
CDR3nt: TGTGCCAGCACCCTGTCGCGGGGGGGACGTAGCACAGATACGCAGTATTTT
CDR3aa: CASTLSRGGRSTDTQYF

v_gene: TRBV25-1
d_gene: TRBD1
abundance: .
j_gene: TRBJ1-1
CDR3nt: TGTGCTAGCAGGGGACAGGGGGCAGGGAACACTGAAGCTTTCTTT
CDR3aa: CASRGQGAGNTEAFF

v_gene: TRBV4-2
d_gene: TRBD2
abundance: .
j_gene: TRBJ2-7
CDR3nt: TGTGCCAGCAGCCAAGATTGGACTAGCGGGACCTACGAGCAGTACTTC
CDR3aa: CASSQDWTSGTYEQYF

v_gene: TRBV4-3
d_gene: .
abundance: .
j_gene: TRBJ1-3
CDR3nt: TGCGCCAGCAGCCAAGCCAGGGGTGTAAACACCATATATTTT
CDR3aa: CASSQARGVNTIYF

v_gene: TRBV7-9
d_gene: .
abundance: .
j_gene: TRBJ1-1
CDR3nt: TGTGCCAGCAGCTTCCCGGGAGGATTGAACACTGAAGCTTTCTTT
CDR3aa: CASSFPGGLNTEAFF

v_gene: TRBV7-9
d_gene: TRBD1
abundance: .
j_gene: TRBJ2-1
CDR3nt: TGTGCCAGCAGCTTTGACTGGGACAGACAATCCAATGAGCAGTTCTTC
CDR3aa: CASSFDWDRQSNEQFF

v_gene: TRBV19
d_gene: TRBD1
abundance: .
j_gene: TRBJ1-1
CDR3nt: TGTGCCAGTAGCTCGACAGGGGGCTGGACTGAAGCTTTCTTT
CDR3aa: CASSSTGGWTEAFF

v_gene: TRBV5-5
d_gene: .
abundance: .
j_gene: TRBJ2-5
CDR3nt: TGTGCCAGCACCACGGACAGCCAAGAGACCCAGTACTTC
CDR3aa: CASTTDSQETQYF

v_gene: TRBV27
d_gene: TRBD2
abundance: .
j_gene: TRBJ2-7
CDR3nt: TGTGCCAGCAGCCCCTGGGCGGGGTCTAGCGGGAGCCACGAGCAGTACTTC
CDR3aa: CASSPWAGSSGSHEQYF

v_gene: TRBV7-2
d_gene: TRBD1
abundance: once
j_gene: TRBJ1-1
CDR3nt: TGTGCCAGCAGCCTTAGGAGGCAGGGGGCGCCGTCAGACACTGAAGCTTTCTTT
CDR3aa: CASSLRRQGAPSDTEAFF

v_gene: TRBV11-2
d_gene: .
abundance: once
j_gene: TRBJ1-2
CDR3nt: TGTGCCAGCAGCGGAAACCCACAGGGAATCTATGGCTACACCTTC
CDR3aa: CASSGNPQGIYGYTF

v_gene: TRBV27
d_gene: .
abundance: .
j_gene: TRBJ1-2
CDR3nt: TGTGCCAGCAGTAGCCTTTTTAGAAGGGGGAGTTATGGCTACACCTTC
CDR3aa: CASSSLFRRGSYGYTF

v_gene: TRBV7-9
d_gene: TRBD2
abundance: .
j_gene: TRBJ2-2
CDR3nt: TGTGCCAGCAGCTTCCCAGCGGGAGGGCCCCCCGGGGAGCTGTTTTTT
CDR3aa: CASSFPAGGPPGELFF

v_gene: TRBV7-3
d_gene: TRBD1
abundance: .
j_gene: TRBJ2-5
CDR3nt: TGTGCCAGCAGCCCGGGAGGGACAGGGGGGGAGACCCAGTACTTC
CDR3aa: CASSPGGTGGETQYF

v_gene: TRBV9
d_gene: .
abundance: .
j_gene: TRBJ2-7
CDR3nt: TGTGCCAGCAGCGTAGAGGCGGGGAGCTACGAGCAGTACTTC
CDR3aa: CASSVEAGSYEQYF

v_gene: TRBV18
d_gene: TRBD1
abundance: .
j_gene: TRBJ1-1
CDR3nt: TGTGCCAGCTCACCTATCACACAGGGGGGCACTGAAGCTTTCTTT
CDR3aa: CASSPITQGGTEAFF

v_gene: TRBV7-2
d_gene: .
abundance: .
j_gene: TRBJ1-2
CDR3nt: TGTGCCAGCAGCTTAGAGCGGGTACCCTATGGCTACACCTTC
CDR3aa: CASSLERVPYGYTF

v_gene: TRBV6-5
d_gene: .
abundance: .
j_gene: TRBJ2-1
CDR3nt: TGTGCCAGCAGTTCCGCCGGGACTTCCCCGTATGAGCAGTTCTTC
CDR3aa: CASSSAGTSPYEQFF

v_gene: TRBV11-1
d_gene: .
abundance: .
j_gene: TRBJ2-7
CDR3nt: TGTGCCAGCAGCCCCGGTCGAGGCGGGCCTACCTACGAGCAGTACTTC
CDR3aa: CASSPGRGGPTYEQYF

v_gene: TRBV5-4
d_gene: TRBD1
abundance: .
j_gene: TRBJ2-7
CDR3nt: TGTGCCAGCAGCTTGTGGGGACAGCGCTACGAGCAGTACTTC
CDR3aa: CASSLWGQRYEQYF

v_gene: TRBV4-2
d_gene: TRBD2
abundance: .
j_gene: TRBJ2-7
CDR3nt: TGTGCCAGCAGCCAAGATTACGGTGGTGCTAGCGGAAGTTTCTACGAGCAGTACTTC
CDR3aa: CASSQDYGGASGSFYEQYF

v_gene: TRBV9
d_gene: .
abundance: .
j_gene: TRBJ2-6
CDR3nt: TGTGCCAGCAGCCGAACAGGGTCCAACGTCCTGACTTTC
CDR3aa: CASSRTGSNVLTF

v_gene: TRBV7-2
d_gene: .
abundance: .
j_gene: TRBJ1-1
CDR3nt: TGTGCCAGCAGCTTAGATGGGGGGAGGGGTGAAGCTTTCTTT
CDR3aa: CASSLDGGRGEAFF

v_gene: TRBV20-1
d_gene: .
abundance: .
j_gene: TRBJ1-2
CDR3nt: TGCAGTGCCCTGGACAGCTATGGCTACACCTTC
CDR3aa: CSALDSYGYTF

v_gene: TRBV5-6
d_gene: TRBD2
abundance: .
j_gene: TRBJ2-5
CDR3nt: TGTGCCAGCAGCTTGTCTAGCGGGAGAAGTGAGACCCAGTACTTC
CDR3aa: CASSLSSGRSETQYF